The source of this TCR beta chain is a study of shared clonotypes between healthy human individuals. This clone was seen a few times. What it binds is not known. The sample holds other DNA sequences that translate to the same CDR3. The V end lost 1 base, the J end lost 1 base, and 4 bases lay between the germline ends. Germline loops: CDR1 SGHTA, CDR2 FQGTGA. This CDR3 region has 13 residues. Study findings and constraints: What naive subsets generally showed was a larger estimated richness than memory subsets showed.

Some clones are missing from TCRdb's copy, which holds only in-frame ones; the method was immunoSEQ multiplex PCR. The data show around 2.5 million clones, with roughly 93% seen just once and about 0.38% held by the top ten. J is TRBJ1-1 and V is TRBV7-3; D unresolved. The receptor comes from a man between 18 and 29 years old in good health. Some clones in this sample may be carry-over from other donors' samples. Sequencing was performed on naive CD4+ T cells from PBMCs. Stated subset: CD45RA+ positively selected. CDR3 sequence reads: CASSLIPNTEAFF. The CDR3 DNA reads TGTGCCAGCAGCTTAATTCCGAACACTGAAGCTTTCTTT.